Presented here are 21 T cell receptor beta chains from one specimen sequenced in a study of T cell responses to AZD1222 COVID-19 vaccine. The protocol was immunoSEQ multiplex PCR, while the TCRdb copy is restricted to in-frame clones and leaves out a portion. The data show 140,000 or so clones, approximately 86% seen once. The sample in question was peripheral blood, obtained on day 0 of AZD1222 vaccination. Receptor source: an adult in good health.

The chain uses TRBV18 and TRBJ2-2; TRBD2 aligns across 7 bases. Trimming at V came to 3 bases and at J to 0 bases, leaving 4 bases not matched to a gene. Per germline, CDR1 KGHSH and CDR2 LQKENI. CDR3 length: 16 amino acids. The CDR3 reads CASSPPGLANTGELFF. The CDR3 DNA follows: TGTGCCAGCTCACCCCCAGGACTAGCGAACACCGGGGAGCTGTTTTTT.

In this sample, this clone turned up a few times. J is TRBJ2-6 and V is TRBV27, with TRBD1 matching 10 bases. CDR1 MNHEY and CDR2 SMNVEV come from the germline V gene (reference sequence). The CDR3 is 19 residues long. The ends lost 4 bases at V and 1 base at J; junction bases unmatched: 10. The DNA of the CDR3 is TGTGCCAGCAGTTCACACCTAGGGACAGGGGTATCTGGGGCCAACGTCCTGACTTTC. This gives the protein CASSSHLGTGVSGANVLTF.

This chain joins TRBV6-2 or TRBV6-3 and TRBJ2-5; no reliable D call. Germline CDR1 is MNHEY and CDR2 is SVGEGT. V dropped 0 bases and J dropped 2 bases, with 13 bases sitting between them. The CDR3 length is 16 residues. CDR3 nucleotides: TGTGCCAGCAGTTACTCGAGAGTGAAACCTCAAGAGACCCAGTACTTC. Protein: CASSYSRVKPQETQYF.

This clone was observed a single time. The rearrangement links TRBV27 to TRBJ1-2; 7 nucleotides match TRBD1. V lost 4 bases and J lost 1; bases outside the gene matches: 9. The germline V gene encodes CDR1 MNHEY and CDR2 SMNVEV (reference sequence). The CDR3 has 16 residues. The CDR3 here is CASSSSTGAYNYGYTF. CDR3 DNA sequence: TGTGCCAGCAGTTCATCAACAGGGGCTTATAACTATGGCTACACCTTC.

This sequence joins TRBV12-2 and TRBJ2-7; the table names TRBD1, a call not compared with the DNA. TRBV12-2 is assigned pseudogene status. This CDR3 contains 16 residues. The CDR3 loop is CASRPLVPGPNYEQYF. As DNA, the CDR3 is TGTGCAAGTCGCCCCCTGGTCCCAGGGCCGAATTACGAGCAGTACTTC.

The chain uses TRBV6-1 and TRBJ1-2, with D hard to call. The CDR3 covers 13 residues. Germline CDR1 reads MNHNS; CDR2 reads SASEGT. V shed 1 base and J shed 4 bases, with 7 bases lying between them. The CDR3, as DNA: TGTGCCAGCAGTGAAGTTTGGATCTATGGCTACACCTTC. Residues: CASSEVWIYGYTF.

This rearrangement joins TRBV9 to TRBJ1-4; no definite D call. The CDR3 covers 15 residues. The ends were cut back, 4 bases at V and 3 bases at J, with 13 bases in the middle. Germline V gene data show CDR1 as SGDLS and CDR2 as YYNGEE. The CDR3 region is CASSRQDRANEKLFF. CDR3 nucleotide sequence: TGTGCCAGCAGCAGACAAGACCGAGCTAATGAAAAACTGTTTTTT.

The chain is built from TRBV10-3 and TRBJ2-3; D is unresolved. CDR1 is ENHRY and CDR2 is SYGVKD in the germline V gene. The CDR3 has 12 amino acids. Trimming took off 8 bases at V and 4 bases at J, with 10 bases between the two ends. CDR3 sequence (DNA): TGTGCCATCTCTCCAGGTGCAGATACGCAGTATTTT. Protein: CAISPGADTQYF.

This clone appeared once. This sequence joins TRBV6-5 and TRBJ2-1; weak D call: TRBD2 (7 bases). Trimming removed 5 bases at V and 7 bases at J, with 15 bases between. The length of the CDR3 is 14 residues. Germline CDR1 MNHEY, CDR2 SVGAGI. The CDR3 DNA is TGTGCCAGCAGTCCCCAGGGAGGGGGAAATGAGCAGTTCTTC. Residues: CASSPQGGGNEQFF.

The sample holds a few counts of this clone. The chain has TRBV6-2 or TRBV6-3 and TRBJ2-7, with D unresolved. The germline CDR1 and CDR2 sequences are MNHEY and SVGEGT. The CDR3 has 16 residues. Trimming took 2 bases from V and 2 from J, leaving 16 bases between them. CDR3 sequence: CASSYTVLAGAYEQYF. The CDR3 coding sequence is TGTGCCAGCAGTTACACCGTTCTGGCAGGCGCCTACGAGCAGTACTTC.

The chain links TRBV30 to TRBJ1-2; D gene ambiguous. CDR3 length: 10 amino acids. V was cut by 7 bases and J by 4 bases, with 7 bases left in between. In germline, CDR1 is GTSNPN, CDR2 SVGIG (reference sequence). DNA of the CDR3: TGTGCCTCGACGGGCTATGGCTACACCTTC. It codes for CASTGYGYTF.

The rearrangement joins TRBV7-9 to TRBJ1-5; D remains ambiguous. Germline V gene sequence: CDR1 SEHNR, CDR2 FQNEAQ (reference sequence). The CDR3 is 14 residues long. V lost 5 bases and J 1 base, leaving 9 bases between the germline ends. CDR3 DNA sequence: TGTGCCAGCAGCGGAGCGTGGAGCAATCAGCCCCAGCATTTT. Translating it yields CASSGAWSNQPQHF.

The V gene is TRBV7-9, the J gene TRBJ2-2; 11 bases line up with TRBD2. The CDR3 loop spans 17 amino acids. Unmatched junction bases numbered 12, after V lost 4 bases and J lost 8 bases. Germline V gene data show CDR1 as SEHNR and CDR2 as FQNEAQ (reference sequence). DNA of the CDR3: TGTGCCAGCAGCTCCAGCGGGACTAGCGGCCTCTCGGGGGAGCTGTTTTTT. This codes for CASSSSGTSGLSGELFF. Drawing the rest from reference TRBV7-9 and TRBJ2-2, the complete variable domain is DTGVSQNPRHKITKRGQNVTFRCDPISEHNRLYWYRQTLGQGPEFLTYFQNEAQLEKSRLLSDRFSAERPKGSFSTLEIQRTEQGDSAMYLCASSSSGTSGLSGELFFGEGSRLTVL.

The chain has TRBV7-9 and TRBJ2-1; D call uncertain. V lost 11 bases to trimming and J lost 3 bases, with 5 bases between them. The CDR3 is 10 residues long. Germline assignment: CDR1 SEHNR and CDR2 FQNEAQ (reference sequence). CDR3 nucleotides: TGTGCCTGGGGCTACAATGAGCAGTTCTTC. Its protein product is CAWGYNEQFF.

This clone has only one observation. The chain combines TRBV19 with TRBJ1-2, with D hard to call. Germline CDR1 reads LNHDA; CDR2 reads SQIVND (reference sequence). V lost 10 bases, J lost 8 bases, and 17 bases lay in between. This CDR3 spans 12 amino acids. This CDR3 reads CATTRGVGGYTF. The CDR3, as DNA: TGTGCCACAACCCGGGGAGTTGGCGGCTACACCTTC.

This chain uses TRBV4-3 with TRBJ2-7; D remains unclear. CDR1 and CDR2 (germline): LGHNA, YSLEER. Between the trimmed V and J ends, which lost 1 base and 0 bases, there was a span of 7 bases. The CDR3 runs to 14 residues. CDR3 sequence: CASSQGWSSYEQYF. CDR3 nucleotide sequence: TGCGCCAGCAGCCAAGGGTGGAGCTCCTACGAGCAGTACTTC.

This clone was seen only a few times. This chain links TRBV5-8 with TRBJ1-2; D is possibly TRBD1 (5 bases). Between the trimmed V and J ends, which lost 0 bases and 6 bases, there was a span of 18 bases. CDR1 and CDR2 (germline): SGHTS, YDEGEE. CDR3 length equals 16 residues. The CDR3 protein is CASSLESQGMGDGYTF. In DNA, the CDR3 is TGTGCCAGCAGCTTGGAATCGCAGGGAATGGGTGATGGCTACACCTTC.

The genes are TRBV27 and TRBJ2-2; 13 bases are shared with TRBD2. Trimming took 5 bases from V and 6 from J; bases not matched to a gene: 3. The CDR3 is made up of 15 amino acids. CDR1 and CDR2 (germline): MNHEY, SMNVEV (reference sequence). The CDR3 sequence is CASSRGLAGAGELFF. In DNA, the CDR3 is TGTGCCAGCAGTCGAGGACTAGCGGGAGCCGGGGAGCTGTTTTTT.

The J gene is TRBJ1-3, the V gene TRBV27, with unresolved D. Germline assignment: CDR1 MNHEY and CDR2 SMNVEV (reference sequence). CDR3 length: 16 residues. The germline V and J ends were trimmed by 0 bases and 4 bases, with 13 bases remaining between them. CDR3 residues: CASSLSVVGPGNTIYF. The CDR3 DNA is TGTGCCAGCAGTTTATCGGTTGTTGGGCCAGGAAACACCATATATTTT.

This chain uses TRBV6-5 with TRBJ1-1, with D uncertain. Between the trimmed V and J ends, which lost 6 bases and 6 bases, there was a span of 17 bases. The germline V gene has CDR1 MNHEY and CDR2 SVGAGI. The CDR3 sequence is 14 residues long. CDR3 DNA: TGTGCCAGCAGACCCGGACGTAAGGAGGCTGAAGCTTTCTTT. Translating it yields CASRPGRKEAEAFF.

This chain uses TRBV27 with TRBJ2-1; tentative D call: TRBD2 (5 bases). Germline values: CDR1 MNHEY, CDR2 SMNVEV (reference sequence). This CDR3 contains 12 residues. V dropped 4 bases and J dropped 6 bases, with 7 bases sitting between them. In DNA form, the CDR3 reads TGTGCCAGCAGTTGGGAGTTCAATGAGCAGTTCTTC. Encoded protein: CASSWEFNEQFF.